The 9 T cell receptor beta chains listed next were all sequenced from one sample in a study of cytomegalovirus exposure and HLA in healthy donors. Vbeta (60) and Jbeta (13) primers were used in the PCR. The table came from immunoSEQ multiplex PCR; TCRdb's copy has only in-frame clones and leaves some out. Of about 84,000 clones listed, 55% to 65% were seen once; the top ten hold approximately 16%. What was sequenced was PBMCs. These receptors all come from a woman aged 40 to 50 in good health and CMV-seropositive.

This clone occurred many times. CDR3 sequence: CASSDSTGARGTEAFF. The CDR3 nucleotides are TGTGCCAGCAGTGATTCGACGGGGGCGCGGGGGACTGAAGCTTTCTTT. V is TRBV2 and J is TRBJ1-1; D might be TRBD1 (6 bases). This CDR3 is 16 amino acids long. Trimming took 3 bases from V and 5 from J, leaving 19 bases between them. CDR1 and CDR2 from the germline V gene are SNHLY and FYNNEI.

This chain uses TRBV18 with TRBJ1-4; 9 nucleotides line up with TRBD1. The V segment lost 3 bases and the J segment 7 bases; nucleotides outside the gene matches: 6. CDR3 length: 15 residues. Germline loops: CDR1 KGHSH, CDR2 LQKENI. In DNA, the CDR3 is TGTGCCAGCTCACCCCCGGGACAGGGAGGTGAAAAACTGTTTTTT. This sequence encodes CASSPPGQGGEKLFF.

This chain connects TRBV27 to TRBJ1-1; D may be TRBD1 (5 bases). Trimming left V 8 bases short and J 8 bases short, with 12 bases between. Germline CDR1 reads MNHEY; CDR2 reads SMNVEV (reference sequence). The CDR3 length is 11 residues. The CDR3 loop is CASRPTVEAFF. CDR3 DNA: TGTGCCAGCCGACCGACAGTAGAAGCTTTCTTT.

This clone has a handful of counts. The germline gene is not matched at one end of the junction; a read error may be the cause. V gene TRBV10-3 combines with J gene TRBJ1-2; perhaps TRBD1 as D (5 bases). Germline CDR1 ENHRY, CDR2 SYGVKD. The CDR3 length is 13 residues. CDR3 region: CAISEEGRDRAMF. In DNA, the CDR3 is TGTGCCATCAGTGAAGAGGGGAGGGACCGGGCAATGTTC.

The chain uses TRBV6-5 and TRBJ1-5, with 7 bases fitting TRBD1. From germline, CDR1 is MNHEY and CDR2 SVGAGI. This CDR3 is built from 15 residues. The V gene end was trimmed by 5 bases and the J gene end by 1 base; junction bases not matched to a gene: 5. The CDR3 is CASSKTTGSNQPQHF. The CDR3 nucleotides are TGTGCCAGCAGTAAAACGACAGGGAGCAATCAGCCCCAGCATTTT.

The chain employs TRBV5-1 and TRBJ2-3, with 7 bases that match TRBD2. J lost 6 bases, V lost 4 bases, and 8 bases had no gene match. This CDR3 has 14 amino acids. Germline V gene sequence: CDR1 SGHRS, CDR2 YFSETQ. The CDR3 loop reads CASSNSAGVDTQYF. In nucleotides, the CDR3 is TGCGCCAGCAGCAATAGCGCGGGGGTGGATACGCAGTATTTT.

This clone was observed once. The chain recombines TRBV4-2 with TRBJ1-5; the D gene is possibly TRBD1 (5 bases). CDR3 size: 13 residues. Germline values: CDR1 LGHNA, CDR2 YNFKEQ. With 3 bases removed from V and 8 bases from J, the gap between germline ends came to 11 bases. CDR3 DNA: TGTGCCAGCAGCCATGGGGTACAGGAGCCCCAGCATTTT. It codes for CASSHGVQEPQHF.

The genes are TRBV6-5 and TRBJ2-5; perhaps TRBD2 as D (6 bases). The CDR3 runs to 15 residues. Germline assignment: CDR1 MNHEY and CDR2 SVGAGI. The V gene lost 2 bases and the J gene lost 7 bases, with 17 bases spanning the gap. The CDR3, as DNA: TGTGCCAGCAGTTACGGGACCTCCCCCGGGGGGACCCAGTACTTC. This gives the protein CASSYGTSPGGTQYF.

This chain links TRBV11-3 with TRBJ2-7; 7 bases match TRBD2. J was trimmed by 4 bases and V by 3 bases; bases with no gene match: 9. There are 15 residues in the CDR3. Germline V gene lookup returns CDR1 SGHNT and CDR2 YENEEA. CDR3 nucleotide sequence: TGTGCCAGCAGCTTTGGGGCTAGCGGAGCATACGAGCAGTACTTC. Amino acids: CASSFGASGAYEQYF.